This T cell receptor beta chain is from a study of early T cells in non-severe SARS-CoV-2 infection. The overall study: Sequenced material consisted of bulk RNA (from unsorted whole blood), and chains were unpaired.

From germline, CDR1 is SQVTM and CDR2 ANQGSEA. CDR3 size: 13 residues. The V gene end was trimmed by 7 bases and the J gene end by 4 bases; junction bases not matched to a gene: 6. Attachment of unique molecular identifiers was made to individual cDNA molecules. TCRdb used MiXCR to reprocess the 5' RACE reads, holding one entry per CDR3 protein. The data hold some 48,000 distinct CDR3 sequences, with approximately 7.6% observed a single time. Study results and limitations: Missing private and CD4 specificities, VDJdb matching favored anti-spike CD8 responses.

This clonotype was seen a handful of times. Its antigen is not identified. This chain uses TRBV29-1 with TRBJ2-1; 8 bases align to TRBD1. The source is an adult who was a healthcare worker with PCR-confirmed SARS-CoV-2 infection or an uninfected control (not recorded which). Sequenced material: whole blood. DNA of the CDR3: TGCAGCGCTACCGGACAGGGTTACAATGAGCAGTTCTTC. Amino acids: CSATGQGYNEQFF.